These T cell receptor beta chains were read from a single sample in a study of identifying expanded T cells in peripheral blood. The table came from immunoSEQ multiplex PCR; TCRdb's copy has only in-frame clones and leaves some out. The data show 80,000 or so clones, roughly 86% seen once. Sequences were obtained from blood. These receptors all come from a person aged 18 to 75 in good health. The CDR3 runs from the conserved cysteine through the conserved F or W. D genes are given only for firm matches. Clone size is shown for a subset of rows, as once, few, many or a class of expanded clone.

v_call: TRBV25-1; d_call: -; clone_size: -; j_call: TRBJ2-7; cdr3_aa: CASSGLATSRQYF
v_call: TRBV19; d_call: TRBD1; clone_size: -; j_call: TRBJ2-1; cdr3_aa: CASTRGQFGEQFF
v_call: TRBV4-1; d_call: TRBD1; clone_size: -; j_call: TRBJ2-2; cdr3_aa: CASSWDRGTGELFF
v_call: TRBV18; d_call: TRBD2; clone_size: -; j_call: TRBJ2-7; cdr3_aa: CASSPLREADHEQYF
v_call: TRBV11-2; d_call: TRBD2; clone_size: -; j_call: TRBJ2-3; cdr3_aa: CASSGISAGEGSDTQYF
v_call: TRBV5-5; d_call: -; clone_size: -; j_call: TRBJ1-1; cdr3_aa: CASSLWPNTEAFF
v_call: TRBV6-5; d_call: TRBD1; clone_size: -; j_call: -; cdr3_aa: CASSYETGGYEQYF
v_call: TRBV19; d_call: TRBD1; clone_size: -; j_call: TRBJ2-7; cdr3_aa: CASSTGDRVGYEQYF
v_call: TRBV28; d_call: -; clone_size: -; j_call: TRBJ1-1; cdr3_aa: CASNTGPWVAFF
v_call: TRBV5-1; d_call: TRBD2; clone_size: once; j_call: TRBJ2-3; cdr3_aa: CASSSGLAGTDTQYF
v_call: TRBV7-2; d_call: -; clone_size: once; j_call: TRBJ2-3; cdr3_aa: CASSQGQGGTDTQYF
v_call: TRBV18; d_call: TRBD1; clone_size: few; j_call: TRBJ2-7; cdr3_aa: CASSPTGGHEQYF
v_call: TRBV15; d_call: TRBD2; clone_size: once; j_call: TRBJ2-7; cdr3_aa: CATAGESSYEQYF
v_call: TRBV9; d_call: TRBD1; clone_size: -; j_call: TRBJ1-3; cdr3_aa: CASSPPLQGSGNTIYF
v_call: TRBV6-5; d_call: -; clone_size: few; j_call: TRBJ2-7; cdr3_aa: CASSYDEGRTYEQYF
v_call: TRBV25-1; d_call: TRBD1; clone_size: -; j_call: TRBJ2-5; cdr3_aa: CASRVGTVTKETQYF
v_call: TRBV5-4; d_call: TRBD1; clone_size: -; j_call: TRBJ2-1; cdr3_aa: CASSFGDSDYNEQFF
v_call: TRBV4-1; d_call: -; clone_size: few; j_call: TRBJ2-1; cdr3_aa: CASSQEGLARAGLSYNEQFF
v_call: TRBV30; d_call: -; clone_size: -; j_call: TRBJ1-1; cdr3_aa: CAWSGRSTEAFF
v_call: TRBV7-9; d_call: TRBD2; clone_size: -; j_call: TRBJ2-3; cdr3_aa: CASSPAGTSGRAGTDTQYF
v_call: TRBV7-3; d_call: TRBD2; clone_size: -; j_call: TRBJ2-3; cdr3_aa: CASSLNWAGGPLDTQYF
v_call: TRBV11-2; d_call: -; clone_size: -; j_call: TRBJ1-3; cdr3_aa: CASSSAFTTGNTIYF
v_call: TRBV7-2; d_call: TRBD2; clone_size: -; j_call: TRBJ2-7; cdr3_aa: CASSWVAAGGSYEQYF
v_call: TRBV11-2; d_call: TRBD1; clone_size: -; j_call: TRBJ1-2; cdr3_aa: CASSPIQGARDGYTF
v_call: TRBV7-2; d_call: TRBD2; clone_size: -; j_call: TRBJ2-5; cdr3_aa: CASSLGLAGGWGETQYF
v_call: TRBV14; d_call: -; clone_size: -; j_call: TRBJ2-6; cdr3_aa: CASSQALHSGANVLTF
v_call: TRBV28; d_call: -; clone_size: once; j_call: TRBJ1-1; cdr3_aa: CASIGIIEAFF
v_call: TRBV7-9; d_call: TRBD2; clone_size: -; j_call: TRBJ2-5; cdr3_aa: CASSFPTSGSPGGETQYF
v_call: TRBV28; d_call: TRBD1; clone_size: -; j_call: TRBJ2-5; cdr3_aa: CASSFGDRGWETQYF
v_call: TRBV19; d_call: -; clone_size: few; j_call: TRBJ2-2; cdr3_aa: CASSIPDTGELFF
v_call: TRBV2; d_call: TRBD1; clone_size: -; j_call: TRBJ1-5; cdr3_aa: CASGTVSNQPQHF
v_call: TRBV28; d_call: -; clone_size: -; j_call: TRBJ2-7; cdr3_aa: CASTQRTGTSYEQYF
v_call: TRBV5-8; d_call: -; clone_size: -; j_call: TRBJ1-1; cdr3_aa: CASSLVGGNTEAFF
v_call: TRBV5-4; d_call: TRBD1; clone_size: few; j_call: TRBJ1-1; cdr3_aa: CASSLDGTGGTEAFF
v_call: TRBV19; d_call: -; clone_size: -; j_call: TRBJ2-7; cdr3_aa: CASRSGGTYEQYF
v_call: TRBV27; d_call: TRBD2; clone_size: -; j_call: TRBJ2-7; cdr3_aa: CASRPLAGGSYEQYF
v_call: TRBV4-3; d_call: TRBD2; clone_size: -; j_call: TRBJ2-1; cdr3_aa: CASSQDLAGGLEQFF
v_call: TRBV4-2; d_call: -; clone_size: -; j_call: TRBJ2-7; cdr3_aa: CASSQDFTRGKAYEQYF
v_call: TRBV2; d_call: TRBD2; clone_size: -; j_call: TRBJ2-1; cdr3_aa: CASSGDSGSQPNEQFF
v_call: TRBV11-2; d_call: -; clone_size: -; j_call: TRBJ1-2; cdr3_aa: CASSSQSTLTYGYTF
v_call: TRBV27; d_call: TRBD2; clone_size: -; j_call: TRBJ2-1; cdr3_aa: CASSLVASGYNEQFF
v_call: TRBV29-1; d_call: TRBD2; clone_size: -; j_call: TRBJ2-5; cdr3_aa: CSVAVGASGRWETQYF
v_call: TRBV7-2; d_call: -; clone_size: -; j_call: TRBJ2-5; cdr3_aa: CASSFTPGTQYF
v_call: TRBV27; d_call: -; clone_size: -; j_call: TRBJ2-7; cdr3_aa: CASSLSGGNYEQYF
v_call: TRBV2; d_call: TRBD1; clone_size: -; j_call: TRBJ1-5; cdr3_aa: CAGKTGAGNQPQHF
v_call: TRBV19; d_call: TRBD1; clone_size: -; j_call: TRBJ2-7; cdr3_aa: CASSTTRTGTYEQYF
v_call: TRBV9; d_call: -; clone_size: few; j_call: TRBJ1-2; cdr3_aa: CASSVGPGDYGYTF
v_call: TRBV28; d_call: -; clone_size: -; j_call: TRBJ1-4; cdr3_aa: CASSPGILNEKLFF
v_call: TRBV5-6; d_call: -; clone_size: -; j_call: TRBJ1-1; cdr3_aa: CAGSDRRNTEAFF
v_call: TRBV18; d_call: -; clone_size: -; j_call: TRBJ2-3; cdr3_aa: CASSLGLGADTQYF